The T cell receptor (beta chain) under discussion was sequenced for a study of post-analysis software for immune sequencing data (dated by TCRdb to about 2015). About the study as a whole: Recorded disease courses included relapsing-remitting, secondary progressive and progressive-relapsing multiple sclerosis, with some patients lacking subtype annotation. The patient repertoires were compared against 11 previously published healthy control repertoires obtained from donors aged roughly 6 to 28 years. A subset of samples was prepared in parallel using single-end sample barcoding, then pooled and co-amplified after Illumina adapter ligation. Overall study outcomes, separate from this receptor: Significantly lower normalized Chao1 diversity was found in multiple sclerosis patients than in controls, suggesting substantial peripheral T-cell clonal expansion. The control group was slightly older than the multiple sclerosis patient group. Four to six TRBV segments, including TRBV5-6, TRBV5-1 and TRBV20-1, were significantly more frequent in patients than controls. Direct clustering with F measure revealed strong co-clustering of samples prepared in the same batch, which led to a batch-effect correction.

Preparation of the library involved PCR. This sample was sequenced with an Illumina HiSeq 2500. To reduce PCR and sequencing biases, unique molecular identifiers were incorporated into the TCR beta cDNA libraries. About 500,000 cDNA molecules were obtained per 1 to 10 million input T cells, so each molecule approximated one T cell. The patient libraries were prepared and sequenced using the same protocol as the earlier healthy control dataset. Samples belonging to the same batch were prepared together, multiplexed and sequenced on a shared HiSeq lane. On the study's bioinformatics: MIGEC was used to process the raw barcoded reads, and molecular identifier groups with only a single read were discarded before consensus assembly and CDR3 extraction. VDJtools was used for post-analysis of the clonotype tables, with diversity normalized by down-sampling every dataset to the smallest sample size. To correct batch-related cross-sample contamination, repertoire overlap clustering matched CDR3 amino acid sequences but not nucleotide sequences. In-frame beta chains were kept once TCRdb had trimmed the public reads at Q25 with fastp and called clones with MiXCR. Every distinct CDR3 protein forms one entry, paired with its most common genes and DNA. What appears here as the V and J calls and clone size reflects TCRdb's work, not the paper's. A total of roughly 400,000 distinct CDR3 sequences appear in this sample, approximately 37% of them only once. The ten most abundant clones make up around 8% of the sample.

This clonotype was recorded many times. The target of this receptor is not known. Qualities for individual bases were not recorded, and no much larger clone is one base off. Relative to germline, V is 3 bases shorter and J is 5 bases shorter, with 20 bases between their ends. The CDR3 runs 15 residues from the cysteine to the phenylalanine. CDR3 DNA is the only sequence kept; it has 45 bases, read in frame from the first base. The germline V gene supplies CDR1 SQVTM and CDR2 ANQGSEA. To demonstrate the VDJtools post-analysis software, TCR beta repertoires were profiled from the peripheral blood of about 13 young patients with multiple sclerosis. The multiple sclerosis patients were children and adolescents ranging in age from 6 to 15 years.

Sequencing was carried out using blood. The chain couples TRBV29-1 to TRBJ2-7; the D gene is possibly TRBD1 or TRBD2, each agreeing over 5 bases. The receptor's source is a girl aged 2-10 years with multiple sclerosis. The CDR3 reads as follows: CSVEDRGRPPHEQYF. The DNA sequence is given as TGCAGCGTTGAGGATCGGGGCAGACCTCCCCACGAGCAGTACTTC.